This T cell receptor beta chain was documented in a study of graft-versus-host responses after intestinal transplantation (dated by TCRdb to the early 2020s). Concerning the study at large: Multivisceral, liver-intestinal, or isolated intestinal transplants were received by the recipients. Donor T cell macrochimerism was defined as a peak of at least 4% donor T cells among recipient peripheral blood mononuclear cells. After intestinal transplantation, graft-versus-host and host-versus-graft alloreactive T cell clones were followed in the graft, circulation and bone marrow using bulk TCR-beta CDR3 sequencing. To identify alloreactive clones, pre-transplant mixed lymphocyte reaction products were sequenced and compared with unstimulated pre-transplant donor and recipient T cells. Rather than being sequenced by the commercial service, samples from a few later patients were sequenced in-house on an Illumina MiSeq and processed with MiXCR. A cohort of 24 intestinal transplant recipients, including one retransplant, was enrolled, and a few patients lacking pretransplant specimens were excluded. Every recipient was given anti-thymocyte globulin induction, followed by 2 to 4 years of maintenance tacrolimus and steroids.

The germline V gene gives CDR1 as SGHRS and CDR2 as YFSETQ. The CDR3 runs 13 amino acids, cysteine and phenylalanine included. The retained sequence is limited to the CDR3, 39 bases, with the frame set at the first base. V was cut back by 0 bases and J by 3 bases, leaving a gap of 6 bases between them. Blood samples were collected up to 4 times in the first month after transplant and then at least monthly when available. Turning to this clone: It lacks a known antigen. Within one base of it there is no much larger clone, and no base qualities were kept.

Preparation of the library involved the immunoSEQ multiplex PCR assay. For most patients, genomic DNA was subjected to high-throughput TCR-beta CDR3 sequencing by Adaptive Biotechnologies. Regarding the original processing steps: TCR sequencing data for 15 to 20 patients were retrieved from Adaptive's ImmunoSEQ software; a few other patients were processed with MiXCR and VDJtools. CDR3 nucleotide sequences shared by donor and recipient were removed because the origin of these sequences could not be assigned. Alloreactive clones required at least 2-fold expansion over unstimulated cells and minimum CFSE-low frequency of 0.002% (template counts) or 0.001% (read counts). Mappable clones were those detected in sequenced pre-transplant spleen, lymph node, or MLR CFSE-low populations of the donor or recipient. The cumulative frequency of alloreactive clones was calculated as a percentage of all sequences, weighted by copy number. Held by TCRdb, this immuneACCESS table contains in-frame sequences only and omits some clones. Under half of the omission traces to an unresolved V gene where checked; the cause of the rest is unknown. V and J calls and clone size follow that table, whereas D and trimming were derived from the DNA. The sample table holds tens of thousands of clones, of which 91% were seen once. The top ten clones comprise approximately 2.3% of the sample.

Overall study results and their limits: GvH clones were found in recipient bone marrow, and some of the GvH clones appeared earlier in ileal mucosa or blood, which is consistent with an intestinal mucosal origin. Early after transplant, peak levels of circulating GvH clones were associated with declines in HvG clones. In the allografts of patients with donor T cell macrochimerism, GvH to HvG T cell clonal ratios were high. Conclusions were limited by the relatively low number and heterogeneity of intestinal transplant patients.

Sequenced here: PBMCs, sampled about 330 days after intestinal transplant. The sequence came from a human patient who received an intestinal transplant, so some T cells may come from the graft donor. Recombination linked TRBV5-1 to TRBJ1-1; the D gene identity is not certain. The CDR3 protein is CASSLDRYTEAFF. The sequenced DNA is TGCGCCAGCAGCTTGGATAGGTACACTGAAGCTTTCTTT.